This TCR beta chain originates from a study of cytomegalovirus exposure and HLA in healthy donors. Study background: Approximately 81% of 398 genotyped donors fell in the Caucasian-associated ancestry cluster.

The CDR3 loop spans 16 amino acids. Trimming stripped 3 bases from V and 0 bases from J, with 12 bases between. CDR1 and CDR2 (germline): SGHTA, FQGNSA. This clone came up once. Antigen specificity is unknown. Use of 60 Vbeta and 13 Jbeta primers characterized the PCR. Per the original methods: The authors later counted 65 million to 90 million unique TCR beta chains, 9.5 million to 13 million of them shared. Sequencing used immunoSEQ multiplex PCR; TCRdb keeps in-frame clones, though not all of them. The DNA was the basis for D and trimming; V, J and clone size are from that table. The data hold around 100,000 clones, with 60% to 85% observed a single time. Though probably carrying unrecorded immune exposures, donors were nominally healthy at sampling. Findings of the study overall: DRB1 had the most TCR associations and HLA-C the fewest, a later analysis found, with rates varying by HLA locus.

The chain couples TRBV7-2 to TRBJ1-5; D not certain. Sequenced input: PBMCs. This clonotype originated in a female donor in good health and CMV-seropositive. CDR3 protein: CASSFLAADSNQPQHF. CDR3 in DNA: TGTGCCAGCAGCTTCCTAGCGGCCGATAGCAATCAGCCCCAGCATTTT.